This TCR beta chain was found in a study of T cell responses to AZD1222 COVID-19 vaccine. Study-wide points: Targets within unmutated variant regions were reportedly found for nearly half of spike-specific TCRs.

Generated by immunoSEQ multiplex PCR, the TCRdb table keeps only in-frame clones and is missing some. The sample lists 150,000 to 200,000 clones, 85% to 90% seen once, with 4.3% in the top ten. With regard to this clone: What it binds is not known.

The receptor comes from an adult who received the MenACWY meningococcal vaccine as a control. The sequenced sample was peripheral blood, obtained 28 days after the second dose of the MenACWY control vaccine.

The CDR3 protein is CASSSGTSGTETQYF. CDR3 bases: TGTGCCAGCAGTAGTGGGACTAGCGGGACCGAGACCCAGTACTTC. V is TRBV6-5 and J is TRBJ2-5, with TRBD2 matching 13 bases. The CDR3 sequence is 15 residues long. The V gene end was trimmed by 5 bases and the J gene end by 5 bases; junction bases not matched to a gene: 5. Germline V CDR1 and CDR2: MNHEY, SVGAGI.